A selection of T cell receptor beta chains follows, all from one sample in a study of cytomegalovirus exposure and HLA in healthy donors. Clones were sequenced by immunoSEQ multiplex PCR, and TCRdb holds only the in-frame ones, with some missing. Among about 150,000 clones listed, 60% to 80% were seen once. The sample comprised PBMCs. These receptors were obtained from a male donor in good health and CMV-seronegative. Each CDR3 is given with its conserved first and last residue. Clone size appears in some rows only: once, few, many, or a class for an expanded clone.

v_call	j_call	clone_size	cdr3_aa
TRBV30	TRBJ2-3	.	CAWGLAGPYTQYF
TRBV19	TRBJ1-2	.	CASSVQGANYGYTF
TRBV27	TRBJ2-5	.	CASSVAGGVRTQYF
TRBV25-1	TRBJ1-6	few	CASSEGSGGSSYNSPLHF
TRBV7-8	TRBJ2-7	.	CASSIGQGTEQYF
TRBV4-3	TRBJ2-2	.	CASSRNRDRDTGELFF
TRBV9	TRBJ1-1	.	CASRGLKNTEAFF
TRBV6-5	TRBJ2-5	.	CASSYVAGGRETQYF
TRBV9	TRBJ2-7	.	CASSVGGSGGGPYEQYF
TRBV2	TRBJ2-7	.	CASSSSGRTYEQYF
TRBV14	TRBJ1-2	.	CASSRLQGPYYGYTF
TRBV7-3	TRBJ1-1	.	CASSPSRRAMNTEAFF
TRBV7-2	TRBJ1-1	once	CASSSTGGGGTEAFF
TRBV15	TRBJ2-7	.	CATSQTSGEQYF
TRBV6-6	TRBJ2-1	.	CASSYGQEQFF
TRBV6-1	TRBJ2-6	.	CASSEGQAGANVLTF
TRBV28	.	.	CASSPGLAGGLYEQYF
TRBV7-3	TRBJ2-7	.	CASSPSSGIYEQYF
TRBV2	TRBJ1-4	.	CASTEQGQTNEKLFF
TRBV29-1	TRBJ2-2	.	CSVEDTGGFDTGELFF
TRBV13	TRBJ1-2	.	CASSLAAGVHTF
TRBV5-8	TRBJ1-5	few	CASSLGGTGTRLSNQPQHF
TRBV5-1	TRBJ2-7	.	CASSQARNEQYF
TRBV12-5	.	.	CASGLVRGTGRTGELFF
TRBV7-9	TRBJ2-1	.	CASRTSGSYNEQFF
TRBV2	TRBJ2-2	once	CASFVRANTGELFF
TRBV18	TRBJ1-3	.	CASSPSQGARDTIYF
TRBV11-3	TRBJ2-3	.	CASSLGDRDADTQYF
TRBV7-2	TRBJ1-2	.	CASSLGGVYGYTF
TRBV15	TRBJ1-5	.	CATSRDLGGRGQPQHF
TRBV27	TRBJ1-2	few	CASSISGFYYGYTF
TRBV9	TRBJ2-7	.	CASSVGSSGFHEQYF